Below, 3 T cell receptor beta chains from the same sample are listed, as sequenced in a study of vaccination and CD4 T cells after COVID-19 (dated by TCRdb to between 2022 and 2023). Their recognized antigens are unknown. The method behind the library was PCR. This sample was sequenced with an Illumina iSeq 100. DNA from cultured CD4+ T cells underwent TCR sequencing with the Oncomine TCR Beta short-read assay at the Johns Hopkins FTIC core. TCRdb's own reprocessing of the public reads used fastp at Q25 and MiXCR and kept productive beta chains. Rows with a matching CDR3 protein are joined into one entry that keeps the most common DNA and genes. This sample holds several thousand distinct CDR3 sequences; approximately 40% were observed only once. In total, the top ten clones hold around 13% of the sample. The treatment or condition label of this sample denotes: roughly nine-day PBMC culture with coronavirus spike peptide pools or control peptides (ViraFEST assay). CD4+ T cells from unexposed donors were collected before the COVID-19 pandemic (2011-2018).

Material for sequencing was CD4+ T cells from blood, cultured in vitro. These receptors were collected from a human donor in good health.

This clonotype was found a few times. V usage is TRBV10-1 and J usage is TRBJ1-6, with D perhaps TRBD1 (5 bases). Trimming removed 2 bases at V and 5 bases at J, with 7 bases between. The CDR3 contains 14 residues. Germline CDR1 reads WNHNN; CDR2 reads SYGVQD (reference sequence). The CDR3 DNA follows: TGCGCCAGCAGTGAGACAGGAAATAATTCACCCCTCCACTTT. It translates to CASSETGNNSPLHF.

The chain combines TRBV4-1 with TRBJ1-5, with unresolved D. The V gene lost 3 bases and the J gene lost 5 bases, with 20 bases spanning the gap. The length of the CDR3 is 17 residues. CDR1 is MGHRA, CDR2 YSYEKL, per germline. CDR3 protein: CASSQINMGLTDQPQHF. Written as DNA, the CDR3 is TGCGCCAGCAGCCAGATTAACATGGGTCTTACGGATCAGCCCCAGCATTTT.

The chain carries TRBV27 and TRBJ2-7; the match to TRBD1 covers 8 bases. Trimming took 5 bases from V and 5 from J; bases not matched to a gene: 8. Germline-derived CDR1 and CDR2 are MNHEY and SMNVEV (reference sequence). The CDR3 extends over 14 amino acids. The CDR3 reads CASSPRDRWDEQYF. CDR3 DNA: TGTGCCAGCAGTCCACGGGACAGGTGGGACGAGCAGTACTTC.